These 23 T cell receptor beta chains were all obtained from the same sample, sequenced in a study of cytomegalovirus exposure and HLA in healthy donors. PCR involved 60 Vbeta and 13 Jbeta primers. Produced via immunoSEQ multiplex PCR; TCRdb's table is partial and in-frame only. Its table lists some 130,000 clones. Sequencing used PBMCs. The receptor set was obtained from a woman aged 40 to 55 in good health and CMV-seropositive.

The rearrangement links TRBV9 to TRBJ2-3; maybe TRBD2 (5 bases). CDR1 is SGDLS, CDR2 YYNGEE, per germline. V lost 0 bases, J lost 2 bases, and 7 bases lay in between. The CDR3 covers 14 residues. The CDR3 region has the DNA TGTGCCAGCAGCGTAGCGGGGAACACAGATACGCAGTATTTT. Amino acid sequence: CASSVAGNTDTQYF. Complete variable domain (other parts from reference TRBV9 and TRBJ2-3): DSGVTQTPKHLITATGQRVTLRCSPRSGDLSVYWYQQSLDQGLQFLIQYYNGEERAKGNILERFSAQQFPDLHSELNLSSLELGDSALYFCASSVAGNTDTQYFGPGTRLTVL.

The genes are TRBV19 and TRBJ1-5; tentative D call: TRBD1 (6 bases). The V end lost 5 bases, the J end lost 3 bases, and 11 bases lay between the germline ends. CDR3 length: 14 residues. Germline CDR1 reads LNHDA; CDR2 reads SQIVND (reference sequence). This chain's CDR3 is CASSPSGANQPQHF. In nucleotides, the CDR3 is TGTGCCAGTAGTCCCTCAGGGGCCAATCAGCCCCAGCATTTT. Looking up the rest from reference TRBV19 and TRBJ1-5 gives the full variable domain: DGGITQSPKYLFRKEGQNVTLSCEQNLNHDAMYWYRQDPGQGLRLIYYSQIVNDFQKGDIAEGYSVSREKKESFPLTVTSAQKNPTAFYLCASSPSGANQPQHFGDGTRLSIL.

The J gene is TRBJ2-1, the V gene TRBV6-1, with 10 bases identical to TRBD2. This CDR3 has 14 amino acids. V shed 6 bases and J 6 bases; nucleotides not matched to a gene: 5. Germline assignment: CDR1 MNHNS and CDR2 SASEGT. This CDR3 is CASSGLAALNEQFF. DNA for the CDR3: TGTGCCAGCAGCGGACTAGCGGCTCTCAATGAGCAGTTCTTC.

This chain joins TRBV5-1 and TRBJ2-2, with TRBD2 matching over 7 bases. V trimming: 0 bases; J trimming: 2 bases; junction bases outside the gene matches: 4. Germline CDR1 and CDR2: SGHRS and YFSETQ. The CDR3 consists of 16 residues. This chain's CDR3 is CASSLAASGNTGELFF. DNA for the CDR3: TGCGCCAGCAGCTTGGCCGCTAGCGGAAACACCGGGGAGCTGTTTTTT.

The chain combines TRBV9 with TRBJ2-3, with unresolved D. The V end was cut by 1 base, the J end by 0 bases, with 6 bases between. The CDR3 runs to 14 residues. Germline V CDR1 and CDR2: SGDLS, YYNGEE. CDR3 coding DNA: TGTGCCAGCAGCGTAAGCATCAGCACAGATACGCAGTATTTT. It codes for CASSVSISTDTQYF.

The J gene is TRBJ1-4, the V gene TRBV7-4; 11 bases map to TRBD1. V trimming: 4 bases; J trimming: 0 bases; junction bases outside the gene matches: 7. The germline V gene encodes CDR1 SGHVT and CDR2 SQSDAQ. This CDR3 region has 18 residues. The CDR3, as DNA: TGTGCCAGCAGCTATGGTCCGGGACAGGGGGCAACTAATGAAAAACTGTTTTTT. Translating gives CASSYGPGQGATNEKLFF. The variable domain in full, with the rest retrieved from reference TRBV7-4 and TRBJ1-4, is GAGVSQSPRYKVAKRGRDVALRCDSISGHVTLYWYRQTLGQGSEVLTYSQSDAQRDKSGRPSGRFSAERPERSVSTLKIQRTEQGDSAVYLCASSYGPGQGATNEKLFFGSGTQLSVL.

In regard to this clone: The junction does not match germline at one end; this may be a read error. The chain carries TRBV7-9 and TRBJ2-2, with D unresolved. Germline CDR1 reads SEHNR; CDR2 reads FQNEAQ (reference sequence). The length of the CDR3 is 13 residues. CDR3 nucleotides: TGTGCCAGCAACGGGTCCCCTACCGTGGAGCTGTTTTTT. Amino acid sequence: CASNGSPTVELFF.

V gene TRBV18 combines with J gene TRBJ2-2, with no clear D. The length of the CDR3 is 16 residues. Germline loops: CDR1 KGHSH, CDR2 LQKENI. V lost 1 base and J 0 bases, leaving 9 bases between the germline ends. Here the CDR3 reads CASSPRRDSNTGELFF. The CDR3 coding sequence is TGTGCCAGCTCACCACGACGCGACTCGAACACCGGGGAGCTGTTTTTT.

This chain joins TRBV19 and TRBJ2-5, with a possible D match to TRBD2 (5 bases). Trimming removed 3 bases from V and 5 bases from J, with 10 bases in between. Per the germline V gene, CDR1 is LNHDA and CDR2 is SQIVND (reference sequence). The CDR3 contains 13 residues. The CDR3 coding sequence is TGTGCCAGTAGTATCGGTGGACTGGAGACCCAGTACTTC. The encoded protein is CASSIGGLETQYF.

V usage is TRBV28 and J usage is TRBJ1-1; a weak D match, TRBD1 (5 bases). The V and J ends lost 2 bases and 7 bases respectively, with 8 bases between them. Germline loops: CDR1 MDHEN, CDR2 SYDVKM. The CDR3 is 12 residues long. The CDR3 sequence is CASSLRDSEAFF. CDR3 sequence (DNA): TGTGCCAGCAGTTTACGAGACAGTGAAGCTTTCTTT.

The J gene is TRBJ1-1, the V gene TRBV19; possible D gene TRBD1, 6 bases. The germline gives CDR1 LNHDA, CDR2 SQIVND (reference sequence). V was clipped by 7 bases and J by 4 bases, with 19 bases between them. This CDR3 contains 15 residues. CDR3 sequence (DNA): TGTGCCAGTATCCTGGATAACCGGGACACCACTGAAGCTTTCTTT. Translating gives CASILDNRDTTEAFF.

The V call is TRBV7-9, the J call TRBJ2-7; 9 positions agree with TRBD1. Germline values: CDR1 SEHNR, CDR2 FQNEAQ (reference sequence). The CDR3 consists of 12 residues. With V trimmed by 5 bases and J by 6 bases, 2 bases remained unmatched. The CDR3 sequence: CASSRQGGEQYF. CDR3 coding DNA: TGTGCCAGCAGCAGACAGGGGGGCGAGCAGTACTTC.

The V call is TRBV19, the J call TRBJ1-1; 8 positions agree with TRBD1. Germline values: CDR1 LNHDA, CDR2 SQIVND (reference sequence). V was clipped by 5 bases and J by 0 bases; unmatched bases: 5. This CDR3 comprises 15 residues. Here the CDR3 DNA reads TGTGCCAGTAGTCCCCAGGGGGCTGTGAACACTGAAGCTTTCTTT. Its translation is CASSPQGAVNTEAFF.

This chain links TRBV6-5 with TRBJ1-3; 7 positions match TRBD1. The V gene's germline CDR1 is MNHEY and CDR2 SVGAGI. The ends lost 6 bases at V and 0 bases at J; junction bases unmatched: 5. The CDR3 extends over 15 amino acids. CDR3 residues: CASRRDSSSGNTIYF. Written as DNA, the CDR3 is TGTGCCAGCAGACGGGACAGCAGCTCTGGAAACACCATATATTTT.

V is TRBV9 and J is TRBJ1-4; 10 bases fit TRBD1. The V segment lost 4 bases and the J segment 8 bases; nucleotides outside the gene matches: 8. The CDR3 runs to 15 residues. Germline loops: CDR1 SGDLS, CDR2 YYNGEE. The CDR3 is CASSPGTGDGEKLFF. In DNA form, the CDR3 reads TGTGCCAGCAGCCCCGGGACAGGGGACGGGGAAAAACTGTTTTTT. The full variable domain, rest sourced from reference TRBV9 and TRBJ1-4, is DSGVTQTPKHLITATGQRVTLRCSPRSGDLSVYWYQQSLDQGLQFLIQYYNGEERAKGNILERFSAQQFPDLHSELNLSSLELGDSALYFCASSPGTGDGEKLFFGSGTQLSVL.

V usage is TRBV5-1 and J usage is TRBJ2-7; D remains ambiguous. CDR1 SGHRS and CDR2 YFSETQ come from the germline V gene. Trimming took 4 bases from V and 5 from J, leaving 13 bases between them. The CDR3 is 13 amino acids. The CDR3: CASSRVEKNEQYF. CDR3 nucleotide sequence: TGCGCCAGCAGCCGTGTCGAGAAGAACGAGCAGTACTTC.

The chain combines TRBV27 with TRBJ1-5, with a tentative D call TRBD1 (6 bases). The germline V gene encodes CDR1 MNHEY and CDR2 SMNVEV (reference sequence). This CDR3 has 16 residues. Trimming took 2 bases from V and 0 from J, leaving 11 bases between them. CDR3 DNA: TGTGCCAGCAGTTTAAGAGGGGGGGGTAGCAATCAGCCCCAGCATTTT. This sequence encodes CASSLRGGGSNQPQHF.

V gene TRBV10-3 combines with J gene TRBJ1-1, with 9 bases that match TRBD1. Germline V gives CDR1 ENHRY, CDR2 SYGVKD. This CDR3 has 15 amino acids. V lost 6 bases, J lost 3 bases, and 8 bases stayed unmatched. CDR3 loop: CAIRQGAGGYTEAFF. The CDR3 region has the DNA TGTGCCATCAGACAGGGGGCAGGTGGGTACACTGAAGCTTTCTTT.

The J gene is TRBJ2-1, the V gene TRBV27; TRBD2 aligns across 14 bases. From germline, CDR1 is MNHEY and CDR2 SMNVEV (reference sequence). V shed 4 bases and J 6 bases; nucleotides not matched to a gene: 8. The CDR3 is made up of 17 amino acids. Here the CDR3 reads CASSSVGLAGESNEQFF. DNA of the CDR3: TGTGCCAGCAGTTCGGTGGGACTAGCGGGAGAGTCCAATGAGCAGTTCTTC.

J is TRBJ2-7 and V is TRBV5-1, with TRBD1 matching over 9 bases. Trimming took 1 base from V and 6 from J; bases not matched to a gene: 5. The CDR3 runs 14 residues. Germline assignment: CDR1 SGHRS and CDR2 YFSETQ. As DNA, the CDR3 is TGCGCCAGCAGCTTGTCCGGACAGGGGCTCGAGCAGTACTTC. It encodes CASSLSGQGLEQYF.

V gene TRBV5-5 combines with J gene TRBJ2-7, with 7 bases fitting TRBD1. V dropped 5 bases and J dropped 4; count of bases not matched to a gene: 9. In germline, CDR1 is SGHKS, CDR2 YYEKEE (reference sequence). CDR3 length: 14 residues. The CDR3 region is CASRPPGQIYEQYF. The DNA for the CDR3 is TGTGCCAGCAGGCCCCCGGGACAGATTTACGAGCAGTACTTC.

Of note for this clone: The conserved final phenylalanine or tryptophan is absent from the CDR3, which likely points to a read error. The rearrangement links TRBV10-3 to TRBJ1-5; D unclear. CDR3 length equals 14 residues. V was pared by 8 bases and J by 0 bases, with 11 bases between. Germline V gene data show CDR1 as ENHRY and CDR2 as SYGVKD. CDR3 bases: TGTGCCATCGGATCAAAGAATAGCAATCAGCCCCAGCATCTT. This gives the protein CAIGSKNSNQPQHL.

The chain links TRBV11-2 to TRBJ2-7; D not certain. The CDR3 consists of 14 residues. V was clipped by 1 base and J by 3 bases, with 10 bases between them. Looked up from germline, CDR1 is SGHAT and CDR2 is FQNNGV. CDR3 protein: CASSLGGRGYEQYF. The CDR3 DNA is TGTGCCAGCAGCTTAGGTGGCCGTGGCTACGAGCAGTACTTC.